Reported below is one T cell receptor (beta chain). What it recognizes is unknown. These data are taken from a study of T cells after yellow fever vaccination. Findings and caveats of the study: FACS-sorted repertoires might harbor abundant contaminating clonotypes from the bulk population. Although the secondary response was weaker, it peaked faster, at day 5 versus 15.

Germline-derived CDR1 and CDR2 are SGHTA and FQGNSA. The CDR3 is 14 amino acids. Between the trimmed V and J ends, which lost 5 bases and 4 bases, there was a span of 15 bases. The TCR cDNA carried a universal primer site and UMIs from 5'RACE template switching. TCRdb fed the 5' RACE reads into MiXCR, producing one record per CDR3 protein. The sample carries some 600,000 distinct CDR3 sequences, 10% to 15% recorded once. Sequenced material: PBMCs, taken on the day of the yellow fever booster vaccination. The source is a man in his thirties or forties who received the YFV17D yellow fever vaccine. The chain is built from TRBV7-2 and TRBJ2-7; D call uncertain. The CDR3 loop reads CASSQRPAAYEQYF. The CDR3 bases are TGTGCCAGCAGCCAAAGGCCAGCTGCTTACGAGCAGTACTTC.